A selection of T cell receptor beta chains follows, all from one sample in a study of T cell responses to AZD1222 COVID-19 vaccine. Profiled with immunoSEQ multiplex PCR; TCRdb holds only in-frame clones, not every one. The table lists approximately 92,000 clones, roughly nine tenths of them singletons, with around 6.8% in the top ten. The source was peripheral blood, collected on day 0 of AZD1222 vaccination. These receptors all stem from an adult in good health. The CDR3 runs from the conserved cysteine through the conserved F or W. The order of the fields is clone size, CDR3 length, J gene, D gene, V gene, CDR3 DNA, CDR3 protein. The D gene is left open where the match is weak. Rows may omit the clone size; those that give it use once, few, many or a size class.

>-|15|TRBJ2-3|TRBD1|TRBV4-3
TGCGCCAGCAGCCAAGACCGAGGGGGCAGCGATACGCAGTATTTT
CASSQDRGGSDTQYF
>-|13|TRBJ2-7|TRBD1|TRBV7-2
TGTGCCAGCAGCTCTACAGGGGCCTACGAGCAGTACTTC
CASSSTGAYEQYF
>-|15|TRBJ1-3|-|TRBV7-9
TGTGCCAGCACCCCCTCAGGTCACTCTGGAAACACCATATATTTT
CASTPSGHSGNTIYF
>-|15|TRBJ2-6|-|TRBV5-1
TGCGCCAGCAGCTTGACTGGTGGCGGGGCCAACGTCCTGACTTTC
CASSLTGGGANVLTF
>once|13|TRBJ1-1|-|TRBV12-5
TGTGCTAGTGGTTTGGAGCCGGCCACTGAAGCTTTCTTT
CASGLEPATEAFF
>-|15|TRBJ1-5|-|TRBV7-9
TGTGCCAGCAGCTCCGGGACAAGTGTTTTACAGCCCCAGCATTTT
CASSSGTSVLQPQHF
>-|12|TRBJ2-2|-|TRBV12-3/TRBV12-4
TGTGCCAGCAGTTTTCGCACCGGGGAGCTGTTTTTT
CASSFRTGELFF
>-|16|TRBJ1-1|-|TRBV28
TGTGCCAGCAGTTTCTTGGGGGAGGAAAGGAACACTGAAGCTTTCTTT
CASSFLGEERNTEAFF
>-|16|TRBJ2-1|-|TRBV5-1
TGCGCCAGCAGCGCCCCCGGGACGCCTTCGGCCCATGAGCAGTTCTTC
CASSAPGTPSAHEQFF
>-|12|TRBJ2-7|-|TRBV5-1
TGCGCCAGCAGCTCGGACCGCTTCGAGCAGTACTTC
CASSSDRFEQYF
>-|15|TRBJ1-3|TRBD1|TRBV10-3
TGTGCCATCAGTGAGGCAGGGGGCGCCGGAAACACCATATATTTT
CAISEAGGAGNTIYF
>-|14|TRBJ2-2|-|TRBV24-1
TGTGCCACCAGTGATTTCAGGGACACCGGGGAGCTGTTTTTT
CATSDFRDTGELFF
>-|13|TRBJ2-1|-|TRBV9
TGTGCCAGCAGCGCGGATCCGACAATCGGGCAGTTCTTC
CASSADPTIGQFF
>-|16|TRBJ1-2|-|TRBV9
TGTGCCAGCAGCGTAGCTGCAGGACGTACTAACTATGGCTACACCTTC
CASSVAAGRTNYGYTF
>-|16|TRBJ1-1|TRBD1|TRBV5-1
TGCGCCAGCAGCTTGGAACAGGGGGGCGAGTACACTGAAGCTTTCTTT
CASSLEQGGEYTEAFF
>-|13|TRBJ1-2|-|TRBV27
TGTGCCAGCAGTCCCAACCCTTACTATGGCTACACCTTC
CASSPNPYYGYTF
>-|15|TRBJ2-1|-|TRBV27
TGTGCCAGCAACGAAGCGGGTGGCTATAGCAATGAGCAGTTCTTC
CASNEAGGYSNEQFF
>-|19|TRBJ1-6|-|TRBV27
TGTGCCAGCAGCCTAGTTTATTACGAGGGAGGCACTTACAATTCACCCCTCCACTTT
CASSLVYYEGGTYNSPLHF
>-|11|TRBJ1-6|-|TRBV29-1
TGCAGCGTTGGTGAGAGTTCACCCCTCCACTTT
CSVGESSPLHF
>-|15|TRBJ1-5|TRBD1|TRBV30
TGTGCCTGGAGTGGCAGGGGGCTAAGCAATCAGCCCCAGCATTTT
CAWSGRGLSNQPQHF
>-|12|TRBJ1-5|-|TRBV10-2
TGCGCCAGCAGTGTGGGCAATCAGCCCCAGCATTTT
CASSVGNQPQHF
>once|12|TRBJ1-2|-|TRBV13
TGTGCCAGCAGCTTAGTCGGCAGTGGCTACACCTTC
CASSLVGSGYTF
>-|18|TRBJ1-5|TRBD1|TRBV7-9
TGTGCCAGCAGCTACGGACAGGCCTCAAGGGGTAGCAATCAGCCCCAGCATTTT
CASSYGQASRGSNQPQHF
>-|15|TRBJ2-1|-|TRBV5-8
TGTGCCAGCAGTTTCCGGGACTCTAGGGGTAATGAGCAGTTCTTC
CASSFRDSRGNEQFF
>-|14|TRBJ2-5|-|TRBV6-5
TGTGCCAGCAGTTACCCCTCCTTGGGAGAGACCCAGTACTTC
CASSYPSLGETQYF
>-|12|TRBJ2-1|-|TRBV9
TGTGCCAGCAGCGAACCCCGGGATGAGCAGTTCTTC
CASSEPRDEQFF
>-|15|TRBJ1-5|-|TRBV2
TGTGCCAGCAGTGAAGGCAGGGGAGGGAATCAGCCCCAGCATTTT
CASSEGRGGNQPQHF
>-|16|TRBJ2-7|TRBD2|TRBV6-2/TRBV6-3
TGTGCCAGCAGTTACTCGGAGACGGGACTAGCCAGCGAGCAGTACTTC
CASSYSETGLASEQYF
>-|12|TRBJ1-5|-|TRBV27
TGTGCCAGCAGTTTCGAGGGGCAGCCCCAGCATTTT
CASSFEGQPQHF
>-|18|TRBJ2-3|TRBD2|TRBV5-1
TGCGCCAGCAGCTTCGGACTAGCGGGGGGCCCATACACAGATACGCAGTATTTT
CASSFGLAGGPYTDTQYF